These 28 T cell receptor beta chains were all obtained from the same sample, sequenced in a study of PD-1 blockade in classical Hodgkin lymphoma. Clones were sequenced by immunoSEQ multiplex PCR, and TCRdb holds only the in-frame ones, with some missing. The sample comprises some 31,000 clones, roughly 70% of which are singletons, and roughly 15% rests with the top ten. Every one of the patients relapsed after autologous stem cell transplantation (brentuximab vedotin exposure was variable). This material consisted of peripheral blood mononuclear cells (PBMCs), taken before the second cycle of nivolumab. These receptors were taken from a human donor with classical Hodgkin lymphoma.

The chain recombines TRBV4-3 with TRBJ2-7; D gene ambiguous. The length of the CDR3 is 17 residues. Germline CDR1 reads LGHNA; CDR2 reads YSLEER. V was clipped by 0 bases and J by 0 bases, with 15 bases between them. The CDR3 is CASSQDLHALDSYEQYF. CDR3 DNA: TGCGCCAGCAGCCAAGATCTTCACGCTCTGGACTCCTACGAGCAGTACTTC.

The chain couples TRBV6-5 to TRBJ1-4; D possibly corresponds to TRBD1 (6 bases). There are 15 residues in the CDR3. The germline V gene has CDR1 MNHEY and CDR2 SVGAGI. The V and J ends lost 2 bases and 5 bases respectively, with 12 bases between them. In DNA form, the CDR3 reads TGTGCCAGCAGTTACGAGGGGGGTACGAATGAAAAACTGTTTTTT. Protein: CASSYEGGTNEKLFF.

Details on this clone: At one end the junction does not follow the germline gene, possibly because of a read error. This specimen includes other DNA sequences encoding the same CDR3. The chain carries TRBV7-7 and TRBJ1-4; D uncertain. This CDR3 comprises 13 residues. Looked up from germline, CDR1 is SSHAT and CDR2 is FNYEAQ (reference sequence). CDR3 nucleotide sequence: TGTGCTAGCAGCTTAGCTGAGGGCGGAAAACTGTTTTTT. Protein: CASSLAEGGKLFF.

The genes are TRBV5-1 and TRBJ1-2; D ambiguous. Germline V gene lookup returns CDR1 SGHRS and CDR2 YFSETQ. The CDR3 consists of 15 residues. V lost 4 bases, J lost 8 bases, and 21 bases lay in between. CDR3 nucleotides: TGCGCCAGCAGCGCCTTACCGGGAGCCCTTGAGGGCTACACCTTC. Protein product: CASSALPGALEGYTF.

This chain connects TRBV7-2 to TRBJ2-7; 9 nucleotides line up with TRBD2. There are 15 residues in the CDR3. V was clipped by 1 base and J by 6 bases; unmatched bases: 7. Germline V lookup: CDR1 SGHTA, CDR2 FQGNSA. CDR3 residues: CASSLVAGGQFEQYF. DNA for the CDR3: TGTGCCAGCAGCTTAGTTGCGGGGGGGCAATTCGAGCAGTACTTC.

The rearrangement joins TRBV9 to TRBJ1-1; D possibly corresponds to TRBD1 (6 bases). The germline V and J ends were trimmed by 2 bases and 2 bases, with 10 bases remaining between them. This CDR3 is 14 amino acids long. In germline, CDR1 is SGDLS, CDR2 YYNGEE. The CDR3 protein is CASSVYRENTEAFF. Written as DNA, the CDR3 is TGTGCCAGCAGCGTTTACAGGGAAAACACTGAAGCTTTCTTT.

The CDR3 DNA is TGTGCCAGCAGCCCACCCTCCAATGGCTACACCTTC. Translation gives CASSPPSNGYTF. The chain joins TRBV7-9 to TRBJ1-2; D is unclear. Germline lookup yields CDR1 SEHNR and CDR2 FQNEAQ (reference sequence). Trimming removed 5 bases at V and 6 bases at J, with 10 bases between. This CDR3 is 12 amino acids long.

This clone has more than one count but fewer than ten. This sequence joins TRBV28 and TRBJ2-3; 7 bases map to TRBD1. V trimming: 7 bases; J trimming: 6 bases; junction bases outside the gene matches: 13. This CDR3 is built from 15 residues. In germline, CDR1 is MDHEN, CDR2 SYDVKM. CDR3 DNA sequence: TGTGCCAGCACCCCCTCGGGACAGCTCCGGGATACGCAGTATTTT. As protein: CASTPSGQLRDTQYF.

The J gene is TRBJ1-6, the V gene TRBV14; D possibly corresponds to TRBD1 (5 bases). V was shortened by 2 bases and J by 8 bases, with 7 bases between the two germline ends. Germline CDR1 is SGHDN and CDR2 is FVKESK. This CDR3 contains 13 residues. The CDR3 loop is CASSQTGDSPLHF. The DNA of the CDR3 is TGTGCCAGCAGCCAAACAGGAGATTCACCCCTCCACTTT.

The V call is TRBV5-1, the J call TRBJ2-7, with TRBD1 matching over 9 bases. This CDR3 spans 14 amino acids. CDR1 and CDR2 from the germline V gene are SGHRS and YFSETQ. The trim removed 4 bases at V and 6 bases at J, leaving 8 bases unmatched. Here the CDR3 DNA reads TGCGCCAGCAGCACCGGGACAGGGAGACGCGAGCAGTACTTC. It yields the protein CASSTGTGRREQYF.

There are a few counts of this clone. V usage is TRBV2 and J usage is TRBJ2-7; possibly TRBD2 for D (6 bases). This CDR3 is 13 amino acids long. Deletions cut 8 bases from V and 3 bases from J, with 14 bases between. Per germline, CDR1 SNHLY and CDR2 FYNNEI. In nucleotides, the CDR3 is TGTGCCAGCGGGTTCGAGACTAGCTACGAGCAGTACTTC. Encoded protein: CASGFETSYEQYF.

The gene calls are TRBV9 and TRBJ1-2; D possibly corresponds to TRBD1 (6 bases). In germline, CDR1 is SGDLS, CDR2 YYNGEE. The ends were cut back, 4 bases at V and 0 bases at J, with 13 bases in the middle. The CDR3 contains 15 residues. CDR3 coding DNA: TGTGCCAGCAGCCCAGAGGGGGGGACTAACTATGGCTACACCTTC. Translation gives CASSPEGGTNYGYTF.

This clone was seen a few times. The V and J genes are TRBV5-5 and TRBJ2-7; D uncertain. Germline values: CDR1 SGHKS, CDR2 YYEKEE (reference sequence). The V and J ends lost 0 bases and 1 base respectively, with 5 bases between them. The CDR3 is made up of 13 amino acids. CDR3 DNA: TGTGCCAGCAGCTTGGACGTGTCCTACGAGCAGTACGTC. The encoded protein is CASSLDVSYEQYV.

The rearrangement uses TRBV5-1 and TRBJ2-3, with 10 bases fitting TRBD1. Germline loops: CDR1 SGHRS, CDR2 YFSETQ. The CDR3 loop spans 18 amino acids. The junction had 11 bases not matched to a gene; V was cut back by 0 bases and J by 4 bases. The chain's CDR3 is CASSLGPLTGGAADTQYF. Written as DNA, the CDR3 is TGCGCCAGCAGCTTGGGTCCTTTGACAGGGGGCGCAGCAGATACGCAGTATTTT.

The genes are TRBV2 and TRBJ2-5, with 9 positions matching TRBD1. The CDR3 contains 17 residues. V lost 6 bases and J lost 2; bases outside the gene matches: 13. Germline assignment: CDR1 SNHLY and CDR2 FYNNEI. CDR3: CASSLLGTGPRQETQYF. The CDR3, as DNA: TGTGCCAGCAGCCTACTGGGGACAGGGCCGAGGCAAGAGACCCAGTACTTC. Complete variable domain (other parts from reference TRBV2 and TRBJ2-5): EPEVTQTPSHQVTQMGQEVILRCVPISNHLYFYWYRQILGQKVEFLVSFYNNEISEKSEIFDDQFSVERPDGSNFTLKIRSTKLEDSAMYFCASSLLGTGPRQETQYFGPGTRLLVL.

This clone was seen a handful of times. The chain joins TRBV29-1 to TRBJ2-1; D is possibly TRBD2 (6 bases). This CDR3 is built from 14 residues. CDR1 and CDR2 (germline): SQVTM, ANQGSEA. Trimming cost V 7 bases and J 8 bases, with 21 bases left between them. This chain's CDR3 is CSGTSFYSGDEQFF. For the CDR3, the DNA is TGCAGCGGTACTAGTTTTTATAGCGGAGATGAGCAGTTCTTC.

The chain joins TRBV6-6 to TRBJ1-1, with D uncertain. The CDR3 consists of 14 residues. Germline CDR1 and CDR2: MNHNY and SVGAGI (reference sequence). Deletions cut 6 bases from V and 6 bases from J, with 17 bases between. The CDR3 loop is CASRTPGPLSEAFF. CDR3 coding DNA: TGTGCCAGCAGAACGCCCGGGCCCCTCTCTGAAGCTTTCTTT.

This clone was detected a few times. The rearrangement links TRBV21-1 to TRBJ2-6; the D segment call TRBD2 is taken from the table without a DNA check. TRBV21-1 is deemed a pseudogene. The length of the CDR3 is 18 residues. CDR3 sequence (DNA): TGTGCCAGCAGCAAAGAACCTGCTAACTCCTCTGGGGCCAACGTCCTGACTTTC. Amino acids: CASSKEPANSSGANVLTF.

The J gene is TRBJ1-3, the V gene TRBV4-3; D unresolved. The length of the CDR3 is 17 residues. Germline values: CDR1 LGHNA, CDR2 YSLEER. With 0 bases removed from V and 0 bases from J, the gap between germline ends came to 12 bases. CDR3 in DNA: TGCGCCAGCAGCCAAGATCGGAGCTTGAGCTCTGGAAACACCATATATTTT. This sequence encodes CASSQDRSLSSGNTIYF.

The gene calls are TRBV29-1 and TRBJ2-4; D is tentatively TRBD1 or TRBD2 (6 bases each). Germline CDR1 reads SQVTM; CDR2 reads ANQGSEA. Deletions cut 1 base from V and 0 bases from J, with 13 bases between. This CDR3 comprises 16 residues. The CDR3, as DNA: TGCAGCGTTGAAGTGCCAGGGGACTTAGCCAAAAACATTCAGTACTTC. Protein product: CSVEVPGDLAKNIQYF.

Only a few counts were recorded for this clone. The chain's CDR3 is CASSESAGGETQYF. The CDR3 bases are TGTGCCAGCAGTGAGAGTGCGGGTGGTGAGACCCAGTACTTC. V and J are TRBV6-1 and TRBJ2-5, with D possibly TRBD2 on 5 matching bases. The germline CDR1 and CDR2 sequences are MNHNS and SASEGT. V was cut by 3 bases and J by 5 bases, with 13 bases left in between. This CDR3 is 14 amino acids long.

For the CDR3, the DNA is TGTGCCAGTGGGGACAGGGGAGACTATGGCTACACCTTC. It translates to CASGDRGDYGYTF. This chain links TRBV6-5 with TRBJ1-2; TRBD1 aligns across 10 bases. The CDR3 is 13 residues long. Germline assignment: CDR1 MNHEY and CDR2 SVGAGI. Trimming cost V 9 bases and J 3 bases; bases outside gene matches: 4.

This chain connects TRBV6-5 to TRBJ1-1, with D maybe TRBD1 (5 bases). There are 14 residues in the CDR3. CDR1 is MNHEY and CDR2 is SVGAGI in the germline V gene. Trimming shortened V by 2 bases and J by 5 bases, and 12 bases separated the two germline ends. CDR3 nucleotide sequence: TGTGCCAGCAGTTACGGGACCTCGAGGACTGAAGCTTTCTTT. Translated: CASSYGTSRTEAFF.

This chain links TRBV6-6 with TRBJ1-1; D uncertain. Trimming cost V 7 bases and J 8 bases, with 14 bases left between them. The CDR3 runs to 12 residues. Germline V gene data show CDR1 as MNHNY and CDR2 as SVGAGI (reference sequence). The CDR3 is CASTLPKGEAFF. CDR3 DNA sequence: TGTGCCAGCACCCTCCCCAAGGGCGAAGCTTTCTTT.

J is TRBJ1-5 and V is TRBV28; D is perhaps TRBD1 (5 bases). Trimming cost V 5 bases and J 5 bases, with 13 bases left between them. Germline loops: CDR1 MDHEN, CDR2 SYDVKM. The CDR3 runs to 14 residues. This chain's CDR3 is CASSTVGVDQPQHF. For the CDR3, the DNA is TGTGCCAGCAGTACGGTGGGGGTGGATCAGCCCCAGCATTTT.

Here the CDR3 DNA reads TGTGCCAGCAGCTTAGATCTTATAACCCGGGATACGCAGTATTTT. Protein sequence: CASSLDLITRDTQYF. The V and J genes are TRBV11-2 and TRBJ2-3; D not certain. The V gene's germline CDR1 is SGHAT and CDR2 FQNNGV. Trimming took off 0 bases at V and 6 bases at J, with 13 bases between the two ends. The CDR3 runs to 15 residues.

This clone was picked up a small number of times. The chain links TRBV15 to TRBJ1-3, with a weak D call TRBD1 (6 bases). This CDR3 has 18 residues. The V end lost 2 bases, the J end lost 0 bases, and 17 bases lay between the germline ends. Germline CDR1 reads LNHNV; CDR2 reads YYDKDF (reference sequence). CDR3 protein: CATSRPYTGRSSGNTIYF. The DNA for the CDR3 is TGTGCCACCAGCAGACCGTACACAGGGAGAAGCTCTGGAAACACCATATATTTT.

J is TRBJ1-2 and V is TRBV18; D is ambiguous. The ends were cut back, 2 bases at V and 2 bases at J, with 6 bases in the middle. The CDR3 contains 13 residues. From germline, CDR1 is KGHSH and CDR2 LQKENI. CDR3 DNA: TGTGCCAGCTCACCAGAAGGGAACTATGGCTACACCTTC. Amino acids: CASSPEGNYGYTF.